This T cell receptor beta chain stems from a study of blood T cell repertoires in COVID-19. Whole-study context: T cells, B-cell-depleted T cells, or PBMCs provided the cDNA or gDNA that served as material.

Libraries were prepared by immunoSEQ multiplex PCR; TCRdb keeps only in-frame clonotypes and omits some of them. The sample has over 250,000 clones, roughly 89% seen once; the top ten hold approximately 2.2%. The J segment lost 4 bases and the V segment lost 3 bases, leaving 7 bases of the junction unmatched. This CDR3 is built from 15 residues. The germline CDR1 and CDR2 sequences are DFQATT and SNEGSKA (reference sequence). The specimen sequenced was peripheral blood. The source of this sequence is a man between 50 and 59 years old with acute or convalescent COVID-19. V is TRBV20-1 and J is TRBJ2-3; 10 bases are shared with TRBD1. The CDR3 here is CSASRGQGDADTQYF. CDR3 bases: TGCAGTGCTAGTAGAGGACAGGGGGACGCAGATACGCAGTATTTT.